This T cell receptor beta chain came from a study of blood T cells in healthy people across ages. General study points: The fall in TCR beta diversity per million T cells was roughly linear with age.

Healthy Caucasian individuals from Russia aged about 6 to 95 were enrolled as donors. Losses at the gene ends were 5 bases for V and 2 bases for J; bases not matched to a gene: 6. The CDR3 is 17 amino acids. Germline loops: CDR1 MGHRA, CDR2 YSYEKL. Sample-barcoded 5' priming and a J-beta primer mix drove a second PCR of about 6 to 11 cycles. From each sample, at least 3 million paired-end reads containing CDR3 were obtained. TCRdb re-derived calls from the 5' RACE reads in MiXCR, one entry per CDR3 protein. The top ten hold approximately 2.1% of the sample, which has over 1,500,000 distinct CDR3 sequences, about 50% seen once. On this clonotype: Its cognate antigen is unknown.

This TCR derives from a woman in her thirties or forties in good health. Sequencing was performed on blood. This rearrangement joins TRBV4-1 to TRBJ2-7; 16 bases agree with TRBD2. The CDR3 bases are TGCGCCAGCAGCTACTCCGGGACTAGCGGGGGGGCCTACGAGCAGTACTTC. Its translation is CASSYSGTSGGAYEQYF.